The 6 T cell receptor beta chains listed next were all sequenced from one sample in a study of cytomegalovirus exposure and HLA in healthy donors. In the PCR, 60 Vbeta and 13 Jbeta primers were used. The repertoire was sequenced with immunoSEQ multiplex PCR; TCRdb's copy has only in-frame clones and lacks some. Of fewer than 250,000 clones listed, 82% are singletons. The specimen sequenced was PBMCs. The source of these receptors is a man between 40 and 49 years old in good health and CMV-seropositive.

V and J are TRBV30 and TRBJ2-2; 7 positions match TRBD1. Looked up from germline, CDR1 is GTSNPN and CDR2 is SVGIG (reference sequence). CDR3 size: 18 residues. The V and J ends lost 0 bases and 6 bases, in that order; junction bases with no gene match: 16. CDR3 sequence reads: CAWSVYRPTTGRSGELFF. CDR3 bases: TGTGCCTGGAGTGTATATAGGCCGACGACAGGGCGGTCCGGGGAGCTGTTTTTT.

The CDR3 is CASFTAGAGTQYF. The CDR3 DNA reads as TGTGCCAGCTTTACCGCGGGAGCGGGGACCCAGTACTTC. V and J are TRBV6-5 and TRBJ2-5, with 7 positions matching TRBD2. The CDR3 is 13 amino acids. Losses at the gene ends were 8 bases for V and 7 bases for J; bases not matched to a gene: 10. Per the germline V gene, CDR1 is MNHEY and CDR2 is SVGAGI.

This chain uses TRBV23-1 with TRBJ1-5; the D is unclear. TRBV23-1 is reported as an ORF; its role is uncertain. CDR3 length: 14 amino acids. The V and J ends lost 0 bases and 4 bases respectively, with 7 bases between them. CDR3: CASSQSGQNQPQHF. The CDR3 nucleotides read TGCGCCAGCAGTCAATCGGGCCAGAATCAGCCCCAGCATTTT.

As regards this clone: At one of its ends the junction is not consistent with the germline gene, which may arise from a read error. The CDR3 DNA reads TGTGCTAGCAGCTTTGCTAGCGGGAGGTCGGAGACCCAGTACTTC. Protein: CASSFASGRSETQYF. This chain connects TRBV7-7 to TRBJ2-5, with TRBD2 identical over 11 bases. This CDR3 is 15 amino acids long. CDR1 and CDR2 (germline): SSHAT, FNYEAQ (reference sequence).

The gene calls are TRBV21-1 and TRBJ2-1; the D segment call TRBD2 is taken from the table without a DNA check. TRBV21-1 represents a pseudogene. CDR3 length: 13 residues. For the CDR3, the DNA is TGTGCCAGCAGCATAGTTTTCTACAATGAGCAGTTCTTC. It yields the protein CASSIVFYNEQFF.

The chain carries TRBV6-1 and TRBJ1-2, with a tentative D call TRBD1 (6 bases). There are 16 residues in the CDR3. Trimming left V 4 bases short and J 5 bases short, with 20 bases between. Germline values: CDR1 MNHNS, CDR2 SASEGT. The CDR3 DNA follows: TGTGCCAGCAGTGCGGCTAGGGACATAGGACGTTATGGCTACACCTTC. Amino acids: CASSAARDIGRYGYTF.